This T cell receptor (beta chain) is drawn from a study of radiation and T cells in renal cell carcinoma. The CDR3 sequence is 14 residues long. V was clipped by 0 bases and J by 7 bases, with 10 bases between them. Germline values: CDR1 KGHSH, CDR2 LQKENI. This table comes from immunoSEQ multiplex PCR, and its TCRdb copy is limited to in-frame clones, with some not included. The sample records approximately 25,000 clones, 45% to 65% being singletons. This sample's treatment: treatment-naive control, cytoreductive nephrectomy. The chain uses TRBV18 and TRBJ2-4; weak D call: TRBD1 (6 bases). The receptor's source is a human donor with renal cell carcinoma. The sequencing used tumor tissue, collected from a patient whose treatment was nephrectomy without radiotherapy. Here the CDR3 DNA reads TGTGCCAGCTCACCACCGCAGGGGTGGAACATTCAGTACTTC. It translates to CASSPPQGWNIQYF.